This T cell receptor beta chain stems from a study of T cells in Graves' hyperthyroidism and ophthalmopathy. The length of the CDR3 is 14 residues. The germline CDR1 and CDR2 sequences are SGHRS and YFSETQ. Together with thyroid ultrasound, orbital computed tomography, serum thyroxine and TRAb, clinical symptoms were used for diagnoses. Turning to this clonotype: Its antigen is not identified. The junction departs from germline at one end; a sequencing error may be responsible.

Findings and limits, study-wide: Most expanded thyroid clonotypes above 0.001 also appeared in blood. The model predicted ophthalmopathy a median around six months before onset.

RNA transcripts gave rise to amplified TCR beta CDR3 regions. In the first-round RT-PCR of the TCR CDR3, the HTBI primer set was used. TCRdb reanalysed the multiplex PCR reads using MiXCR and keeps one entry per CDR3 protein. The data contain about 600,000 distinct CDR3 sequences, 15% to 20% of them seen just once; the ten biggest clones take up around 3.5%. This rearrangement joins TRBV5-1 to TRBJ2-1, with 9 bases aligning to TRBD2. This sequence originates from a woman aged 40 to 49 with Graves' ophthalmopathy. Sequenced: blood. CDR3 DNA: TGCGCCAGCAGCCCTGGCGGGAGGGTCAATGAGCAGTCCTTC. Translating gives CASSPGGRVNEQSF. The complete variable domain, with remaining parts taken from reference TRBV5-1 and TRBJ2-1, reads KAGVTQTPRYLIKTRGQQVTLSCSPISGHRSVSWYQQTPGQGLQFLFEYFSETQRNKGNFPGRFSGRQFSNSRSEMNVSTLELGDSALYLCASSPGGRVNEQSFGPGTRLTVL.